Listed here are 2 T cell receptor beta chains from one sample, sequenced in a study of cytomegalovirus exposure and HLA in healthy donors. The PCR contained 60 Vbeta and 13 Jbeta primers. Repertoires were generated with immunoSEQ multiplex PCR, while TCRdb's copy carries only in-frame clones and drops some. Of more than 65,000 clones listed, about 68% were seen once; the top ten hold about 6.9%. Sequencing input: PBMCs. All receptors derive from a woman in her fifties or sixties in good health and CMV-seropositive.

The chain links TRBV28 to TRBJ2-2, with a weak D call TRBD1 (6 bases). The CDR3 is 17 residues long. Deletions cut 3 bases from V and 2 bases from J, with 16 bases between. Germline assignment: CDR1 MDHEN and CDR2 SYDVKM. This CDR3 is CASSFPPGQFNTGELFF. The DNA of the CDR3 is TGTGCCAGCAGTTTCCCCCCCGGACAGTTTAACACCGGGGAGCTGTTTTTT.

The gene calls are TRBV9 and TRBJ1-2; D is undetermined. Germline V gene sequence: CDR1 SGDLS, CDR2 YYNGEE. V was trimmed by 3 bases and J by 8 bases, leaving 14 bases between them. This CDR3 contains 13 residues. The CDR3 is CASSDTPSKGYTF. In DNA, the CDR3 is TGTGCCAGCAGCGACACCCCATCGAAGGGCTACACCTTC. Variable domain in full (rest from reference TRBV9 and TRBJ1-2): DSGVTQTPKHLITATGQRVTLRCSPRSGDLSVYWYQQSLDQGLQFLIQYYNGEERAKGNILERFSAQQFPDLHSELNLSSLELGDSALYFCASSDTPSKGYTFGSGTRLTVV.